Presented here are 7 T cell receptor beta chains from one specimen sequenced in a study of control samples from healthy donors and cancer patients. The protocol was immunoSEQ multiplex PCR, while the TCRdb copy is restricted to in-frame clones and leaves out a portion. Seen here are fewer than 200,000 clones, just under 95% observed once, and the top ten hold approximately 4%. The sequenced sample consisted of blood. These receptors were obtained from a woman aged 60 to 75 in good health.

CDR3 coding DNA: TGTGCCATCAGTCAGATGAACACTGAAGCTTTCTTT. Its translation is CAISQMNTEAFF. V usage is TRBV10-3 and J usage is TRBJ1-1; D is unclear. With 5 bases removed from V and 0 bases from J, the gap between germline ends came to 4 bases. CDR1 and CDR2 from the germline V gene are ENHRY and SYGVKD. The CDR3 runs to 12 residues.

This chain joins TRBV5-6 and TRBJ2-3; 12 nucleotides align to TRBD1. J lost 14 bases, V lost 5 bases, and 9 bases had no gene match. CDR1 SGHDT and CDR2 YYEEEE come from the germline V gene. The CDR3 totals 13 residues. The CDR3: CASRGQGALARYF. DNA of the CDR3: TGTGCCAGCAGGGGACAGGGGGCATTAGCCCGGTATTTT.

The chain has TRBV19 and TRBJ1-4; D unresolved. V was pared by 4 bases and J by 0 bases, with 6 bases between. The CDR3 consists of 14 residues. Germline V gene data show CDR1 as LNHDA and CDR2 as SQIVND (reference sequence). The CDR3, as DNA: TGTGCCAGTAGTACTGCAGCAACTAATGAAAAACTGTTTTTT. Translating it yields CASSTAATNEKLFF.

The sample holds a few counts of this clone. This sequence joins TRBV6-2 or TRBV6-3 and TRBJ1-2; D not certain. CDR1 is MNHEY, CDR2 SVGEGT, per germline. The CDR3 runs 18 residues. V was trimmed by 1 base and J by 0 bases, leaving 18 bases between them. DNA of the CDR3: TGTGCCAGCAGTTACTTCCCCGGATGGAAAAAATCTAACTATGGCTACACCTTC. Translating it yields CASSYFPGWKKSNYGYTF.

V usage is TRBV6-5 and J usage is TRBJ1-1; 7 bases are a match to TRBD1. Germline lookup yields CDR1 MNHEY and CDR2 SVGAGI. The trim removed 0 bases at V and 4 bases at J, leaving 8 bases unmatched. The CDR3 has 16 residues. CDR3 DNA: TGTGCCAGCAGTTACTCTACAGGGGCCGGGGGCACTGAAGCTTTCTTT. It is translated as CASSYSTGAGGTEAFF.

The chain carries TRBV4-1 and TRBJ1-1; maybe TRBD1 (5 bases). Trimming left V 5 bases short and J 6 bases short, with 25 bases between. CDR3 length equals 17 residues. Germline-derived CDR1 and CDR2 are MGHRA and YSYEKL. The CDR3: CASSSLTGREFMAEAFF. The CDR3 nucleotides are TGCGCCAGCAGCTCCTTAACAGGCCGGGAGTTCATGGCTGAAGCTTTCTTT.

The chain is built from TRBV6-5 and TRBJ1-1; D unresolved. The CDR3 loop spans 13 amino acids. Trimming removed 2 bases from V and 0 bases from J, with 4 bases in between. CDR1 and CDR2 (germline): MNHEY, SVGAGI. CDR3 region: CASSYEVNTEAFF. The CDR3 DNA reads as TGTGCCAGCAGTTACGAGGTGAACACTGAAGCTTTCTTT.